This T cell receptor beta chain is drawn from a study of beta chain features in type 1 diabetes. Study-wide results and limits: Equally in patients and controls, shorter templates might have been favored by PCR. At VDJ recombination sites, type 1 diabetes patients had fewer insertions and more deleted nucleotides.

The V gene lost 6 bases and the J gene lost 0 bases, with 12 bases spanning the gap. The CDR3 covers 15 residues. Germline CDR1 and CDR2: SGHNT and YYREEE (reference sequence). Naive, central memory, regulatory and stem cell-like memory cells within the CD4+ compartment were sorted using CD45RO/CCR7/CD25/CD127/CD95/CD27. This clone was picked up a small number of times. The antigen remains unidentified. The whole isolated RNA underwent reverse transcription, so sequencing captured expressed TCRB transcripts. The average output of naive, central memory and regulatory T cell samples was several million reads. TCRdb's table, derived via immunoSEQ multiplex PCR, lists solely in-frame clones and lacks some. This table has about 290,000 clones, around 7.8% appearing once.

The source of this sequence is a woman younger than 35 in good health. The V gene is TRBV5-4, the J gene TRBJ2-2, with D hard to call. Material for sequencing was central memory CD4+ T cells from blood. CDR3 protein: CASKGESSNTGELFF. The CDR3 DNA sequence: TGTGCCAGCAAGGGCGAAAGTTCGAACACCGGGGAGCTGTTTTTT. Combining the CDR3 with reference TRBV5-4 and TRBJ2-2 gives the whole variable domain ETGVTQSPTHLIKTRGQQVTLRCSSQSGHNTVSWYQQALGQGPQFIFQYYREEENGRGNFPPRFSGLQFPNYSSELNVNALELDDSALYLCASKGESSNTGELFFGEGSRLTVL.